Each of the 20 T cell receptor beta chains below was sequenced from the same sample in a study of PD-1 blockade in classical Hodgkin lymphoma. Every patient was affected by relapse after autologous stem cell transplantation, while exposure to brentuximab vedotin was not uniform. Only in-frame clones appear in the TCRdb table, and some are missing; sequencing was by immunoSEQ multiplex PCR. The sample includes about 110,000 clones, 89% seen only once; the top ten take 15% to 20%. The sample consisted of peripheral blood mononuclear cells (PBMCs), taken before the second cycle of nivolumab. These receptor sequences come from a human donor with classical Hodgkin lymphoma.

The chain combines TRBV6-1 with TRBJ2-3; D is ambiguous. Germline V lookup: CDR1 MNHNS, CDR2 SASEGT. This CDR3 has 15 residues. Deletions cut 2 bases from V and 7 bases from J, with 16 bases between. The CDR3 loop is CASSESIGPPHTQYF. In nucleotides, the CDR3 is TGTGCCAGCAGTGAATCGATAGGGCCGCCACATACGCAGTATTTT.

In its sample, this clone was seen once. The rearrangement joins TRBV27 to TRBJ1-1; D not resolved. The CDR3 loop spans 14 amino acids. Germline V gives CDR1 MNHEY, CDR2 SMNVEV (reference sequence). Trimming took off 5 bases at V and 3 bases at J, with 13 bases between the two ends. The CDR3 sequence: CASSPYPGHTEAFF. As DNA, the CDR3 is TGTGCCAGCAGTCCCTACCCCGGGCACACTGAAGCTTTCTTT.

The CDR3 reads CASSSTSGSSYEQYF. The CDR3 coding sequence is TGTGCCAGCAGCTCGACTAGCGGAAGCTCCTACGAGCAGTACTTC. J is TRBJ2-7 and V is TRBV5-4; 9 bases are a match to TRBD2. The CDR3 spans 15 residues. Losses at the gene ends were 3 bases for V and 0 bases for J; bases not matched to a gene: 4. Germline V CDR1 and CDR2: SGHNT, YYREEE (reference sequence).

The V gene is TRBV5-1, the J gene TRBJ2-1, with TRBD2 identical over 12 bases. There are 17 residues in the CDR3. Per germline, CDR1 SGHRS and CDR2 YFSETQ. Trimming removed 3 bases from V and 4 bases from J; junction bases left unmatched: 8. The CDR3 sequence is CASSSPTSGSFYNEQFF. The CDR3 DNA reads as TGCGCCAGCAGCTCTCCGACTAGCGGGAGTTTTTACAATGAGCAGTTCTTC.

This clone was seen once. The chain joins TRBV7-9 to TRBJ2-1; D not resolved. CDR3 length equals 13 residues. Germline V gene sequence: CDR1 SEHNR, CDR2 FQNEAQ (reference sequence). Trimming pared 5 bases from V and 8 bases from J, leaving 13 bases between. CDR3 region: CASSPIAAHEQFF. The CDR3 nucleotides are TGTGCCAGCAGCCCTATAGCAGCCCATGAGCAGTTCTTC.

This chain connects TRBV14 to TRBJ2-1; D is unresolved. Trimming shortened V by 0 bases and J by 1 base, and 10 bases separated the two germline ends. From germline, CDR1 is SGHDN and CDR2 FVKESK. This CDR3 has 16 amino acids. The CDR3 bases are TGTGCCAGCAGCCAAGATTGGGCGTCATCCTACAATGAGCAGTTCTTC. Translated: CASSQDWASSYNEQFF.

A few counts support this clone. The rearrangement links TRBV6-5 to TRBJ1-5; no clear D. Germline V lookup: CDR1 MNHEY, CDR2 SVGAGI. Trimming left V 11 bases short and J 10 bases short, with 12 bases between. CDR3 length: 10 amino acids. The chain's CDR3 is CAGERNPQHF. The CDR3 DNA reads TGTGCCGGGGAACGAAATCCCCAGCATTTT.

V gene TRBV28 combines with J gene TRBJ2-7; 8 positions match TRBD1. CDR3 length equals 16 residues. Trimming cost V 3 bases and J 2 bases; bases outside gene matches: 9. Per germline, CDR1 MDHEN and CDR2 SYDVKM. The CDR3 protein is CASSFLGTGRPYEQYF. CDR3 nucleotide sequence: TGTGCCAGCAGTTTTCTGGGGACAGGTCGGCCCTACGAGCAGTACTTC. The full variable domain, completed using reference TRBV28 and TRBJ2-7, is DVKVTQSSRYLVKRTGEKVFLECVQDMDHENMFWYRQDPGLGLRLIYFSYDVKMKEKGDIPEGYSVSREKKERFSLILESASTNQTSMYLCASSFLGTGRPYEQYFGPGTRLTVT.

This chain links TRBV6-1 with TRBJ2-5, with a possible D match to TRBD2 (5 bases). Germline V lookup: CDR1 MNHNS, CDR2 SASEGT. Between the trimmed V and J ends, which lost 6 bases and 7 bases, there was a span of 15 bases. The CDR3 runs to 13 residues. The CDR3 reads CASRVLPEGTQYF. In DNA form, the CDR3 reads TGTGCCAGCAGGGTCCTCCCCGAGGGGACCCAGTACTTC.

This clone was found once. V gene TRBV4-3 combines with J gene TRBJ2-1; D gene ambiguous. The CDR3 runs to 18 residues. Trimming removed 1 base from V and 6 bases from J, with 22 bases in between. Germline V gene sequence: CDR1 LGHNA, CDR2 YSLEER. CDR3 DNA sequence: TGCGCCAGCAGCCAAGTTGTAGTTAGTGCGTTCGTTGGCAATGAGCAGTTCTTC. Residues: CASSQVVVSAFVGNEQFF.

The chain has TRBV7-6 and TRBJ1-3; the D gene is possibly TRBD1 (5 bases). Deletions cut 5 bases from V and 1 base from J, with 15 bases between. Germline CDR1 SGHVS, CDR2 FNYEAQ. CDR3 size: 16 residues. Here the CDR3 reads CASSTPLGVSGNTIYF. The CDR3 DNA follows: TGTGCCAGCAGCACCCCCCTGGGGGTGTCTGGAAACACCATATATTTT.

The V call is TRBV10-3, the J call TRBJ1-3, with TRBD1 identical over 7 bases. The length of the CDR3 is 15 residues. The ends lost 8 bases at V and 0 bases at J; junction bases unmatched: 7. Germline CDR1 reads ENHRY; CDR2 reads SYGVKD. CDR3 amino acids: CAIGLTGVSGNTIYF. CDR3 sequence (DNA): TGTGCCATCGGATTAACAGGGGTCTCTGGAAACACCATATATTTT.

The V and J genes are TRBV29-1 and TRBJ2-7, with unresolved D. Per germline, CDR1 SQVTM and CDR2 ANQGSEA. The CDR3 length is 13 residues. Trimming removed 0 bases at V and 3 bases at J, with 9 bases between. Here the CDR3 reads CSVEDKPFYEQYF. The CDR3 bases are TGCAGCGTTGAAGACAAACCGTTCTACGAGCAGTACTTC.

The CDR3 loop is CASSPDGAYEQYF. CDR3 in DNA: TGTGCCAGCAGCCCGGACGGAGCCTACGAGCAGTACTTC. The rearrangement uses TRBV7-9 and TRBJ2-7; D uncertain. Germline V gives CDR1 SEHNR, CDR2 FQNEAQ (reference sequence). This CDR3 comprises 13 residues. V was clipped by 5 bases and J by 2 bases, with 10 bases between them.

V and J are TRBV7-9 and TRBJ1-2, with D maybe TRBD1 (6 bases). The CDR3 runs 15 residues. The V gene lost 5 bases and the J gene lost 0 bases, with 13 bases spanning the gap. The V gene's germline CDR1 is SEHNR and CDR2 FQNEAQ (reference sequence). The CDR3 loop reads CASSSLQGTNYGYTF. The CDR3 DNA follows: TGTGCCAGCAGCAGCTTACAGGGTACTAACTATGGCTACACCTTC.

The chain links TRBV18 to TRBJ2-7; TRBD2 matches 13 bases. Germline V gene data show CDR1 as KGHSH and CDR2 as LQKENI. The CDR3 contains 16 residues. The ends lost 4 bases at V and 4 bases at J; junction bases unmatched: 7. In DNA, the CDR3 is TGTGCCAGCTCACGGATGACGGGACTAGCGGGATACGAGCAGTACTTC. It yields the protein CASSRMTGLAGYEQYF.

V is TRBV15 and J is TRBJ2-5; 8 bases align to TRBD2. The trim removed 8 bases at V and 4 bases at J, leaving 6 bases unmatched. The germline gives CDR1 LNHNV, CDR2 YYDKDF (reference sequence). There are 13 residues in the CDR3. Here the CDR3 reads CATGKAGVETQYF. For the CDR3, the DNA is TGTGCCACCGGAAAAGCGGGAGTAGAGACCCAGTACTTC.

A few counts support this clone. The V and J genes are TRBV11-2 and TRBJ1-5; no reliable D call. CDR1 and CDR2 (germline): SGHAT, FQNNGV. Trimming took 1 base from V and 3 from J, leaving 4 bases between them. The CDR3 loop spans 13 amino acids. CDR3 loop: CASSLGFNQPQHF. In DNA form, the CDR3 reads TGTGCCAGCAGCTTAGGTTTCAATCAGCCCCAGCATTTT.

This chain uses TRBV6-5 with TRBJ2-5, with TRBD1 matching 9 bases. The CDR3 length is 14 residues. Germline loops: CDR1 MNHEY, CDR2 SVGAGI. Unmatched junction bases numbered 3, after V lost 2 bases and J lost 5 bases. CDR3 amino acids: CASSYLDRGETQYF. Written as DNA, the CDR3 is TGTGCCAGCAGTTACCTCGACAGGGGGGAGACCCAGTACTTC.

J is TRBJ2-7 and V is TRBV9; 7 nucleotides match TRBD2. The trim removed 4 bases at V and 7 bases at J, leaving 8 bases unmatched. CDR3 length equals 13 residues. The V gene's germline CDR1 is SGDLS and CDR2 YYNGEE. This chain's CDR3 is CASSPGTMREQYF. The DNA for the CDR3 is TGTGCCAGCAGCCCGGGGACTATGCGTGAGCAGTACTTC. Looking up the rest from reference TRBV9 and TRBJ2-7 gives the full variable domain: DSGVTQTPKHLITATGQRVTLRCSPRSGDLSVYWYQQSLDQGLQFLIQYYNGEERAKGNILERFSAQQFPDLHSELNLSSLELGDSALYFCASSPGTMREQYFGPGTRLTVT.